These 15 T cell receptor beta chains originate from one sample sequenced in a study of tumor and adjacent non-tumor tissue in lung cancer. A modified ARM-PCR protocol with three rounds of nested PCR amplified TCRbeta. One entry per CDR3 protein results from TCRdb running MiXCR on the multiplex PCR reads. Of some 100,000 distinct CDR3 sequences in the sample, about 60% are singletons; the top ten hold roughly 19%. This sample's RNA came from whole unsorted tissue. This non-tumor lung sample came from over 3 cm beyond the tumor edge. The sequenced sample was distant non-tumor lung tissue. Receptors originate from a man aged 25-40 years with non-small cell lung cancer.

The chain joins TRBV28 to TRBJ2-3; D is ambiguous. Germline CDR1 and CDR2: MDHEN and SYDVKM. This CDR3 region has 13 residues. The V end was cut by 10 bases, the J end by 1 base, with 12 bases between. The CDR3 DNA reads TGTGCCACCTGCTCGATAGGCACAGATACGCAGTATTTT. Translating gives CATCSIGTDTQYF. Full variable domain (outside the CDR3, taken from reference TRBV28 and TRBJ2-3): DVKVTQSSRYLVKRTGEKVFLECVQDMDHENMFWYRQDPGLGLRLIYFSYDVKMKEKGDIPEGYSVSREKKERFSLILESASTNQTSMYLCATCSIGTDTQYFGPGTRLTVL.

V and J are TRBV6-5 and TRBJ1-6, with D uncertain. Trimming cost V 5 bases and J 10 bases, with 15 bases left between them. Germline V gene lookup returns CDR1 MNHEY and CDR2 SVGAGI. The CDR3 runs 14 residues. The CDR3 loop is CASSDMGGNSPLHF. The CDR3 DNA reads TGTGCCAGCAGTGACATGGGAGGCAACTCACCCCTCCACTTT.

In this sample, this clonotype turned up a few times. The chain carries TRBV5-1 and TRBJ2-3; possibly TRBD2 for D (7 bases). From germline, CDR1 is SGHRS and CDR2 YFSETQ. With 1 base removed from V and 6 bases from J, the gap between germline ends came to 18 bases. The CDR3 has 16 amino acids. As DNA, the CDR3 is TGCGCCAGCAGCTTGAGTTTGCGGGGGCCCGGGGATACGCAGTATTTT. Translating gives CASSLSLRGPGDTQYF.

This clonotype is deemed medium-sized. CDR3 residues: CASSLRNLANEKLFF. In DNA, the CDR3 is TGTGCCAGCAGCTTAAGGAATCTGGCTAATGAAAAACTGTTTTTT. The V gene is TRBV11-2, the J gene TRBJ1-4; D is unclear. V lost 2 bases to trimming and J lost 3 bases, with 10 bases between them. The CDR3 is made up of 15 amino acids. CDR1 and CDR2 (germline): SGHAT, FQNNGV.

On this clonotype: Mismatch with germline at one junction end may stem from a read error. The rearrangement uses TRBV10-3 and TRBJ2-7; 11 positions match TRBD2. The CDR3 is 16 amino acids. Germline-derived CDR1 and CDR2 are ENHRY and SYGVKD. The CDR3 nucleotides read TGTGCCGTTCAGGAAACTAGCGGGAGTCGGTCCTACGGGCAGTACTTC. Its translation is CAVQETSGSRSYGQYF.

Note on this clonotype: The germline gene is not matched at one end of the junction; a read error may be the cause. The chain is built from TRBV11-2 and TRBJ2-7; the D gene is possibly TRBD1 (5 bases). The CDR3 has 14 residues. Germline assignment: CDR1 SGHAT and CDR2 FQNNGV. The CDR3 sequence is CVSSQGVGTYEQYF. The CDR3 DNA sequence: TGTGTCAGCAGTCAGGGTGTCGGCACCTACGAGCAGTACTTC.

In the case of this clonotype: The germline gene is not matched at one end of the junction; a read error may be the cause. J is TRBJ1-1 and V is TRBV11-1; D not certain. The CDR3 totals 15 residues. CDR1 and CDR2 (germline): SGHAT, FQDESV (reference sequence). Written as DNA, the CDR3 is TGTGCCAGCAGCTTAAGTCCGCGTGGGAACACTGAAGTTTTCTTT. Residues: CASSLSPRGNTEVFF.

In regard to this clonotype: This could be a read error, since a much larger clone is one nucleotide away. V gene TRBV4-1 combines with J gene TRBJ1-1; 8 bases map to TRBD1. Germline V gene lookup returns CDR1 MGHRA and CDR2 YSYEKL. J was trimmed by 6 bases and V by 4 bases; bases with no gene match: 7. This CDR3 comprises 14 residues. DNA of the CDR3: TGCGCCAGCAGCCCTAGGACAGGGCGCCCTGAAGCTTTCTTT. It codes for CASSPRTGRPEAFF.

As to this clonotype: One base away lies a much larger clone, so this may be a sequencing read error. As DNA, the CDR3 is TGTGCCAGCGGCCGGAGGGGGGTTTCCCAAGAGACCCAGTACTTC. Translating it yields CASGRRGVSQETQYF. The rearrangement uses TRBV6-1 and TRBJ2-5; D is possibly TRBD1 or TRBD2 (6 bases each). V lost 8 bases, J lost 1 base, and 17 bases lay in between. This CDR3 contains 15 residues. Per the germline V gene, CDR1 is MNHNS and CDR2 is SASEGT.

This clonotype was seen ten or more times. The chain couples TRBV6-5 to TRBJ2-6; D uncertain. The CDR3 is 15 residues long. The ends were cut back, 4 bases at V and 3 bases at J, with 10 bases in the middle. Germline V CDR1 and CDR2: MNHEY, SVGAGI. The CDR3 DNA is TGTGCCAGCAGTTTGTATGTGGGTGGGGCCAACGTCCTGACTTTC. Protein sequence: CASSLYVGGANVLTF.

Notes on this clonotype: An end of the junction does not agree with germline; a read error may underlie this. The chain links TRBV11-2 to TRBJ2-3; D unresolved. This CDR3 region has 13 residues. From germline, CDR1 is SGHAT and CDR2 FQNNGV. In nucleotides, the CDR3 is TGTGCCAGCAGCTTAGTATGCGGAGATATGCAGTATTTT. Encoded protein: CASSLVCGDMQYF.

The chain joins TRBV12-3 or TRBV12-4 to TRBJ2-2; D is undetermined. The CDR3 spans 14 residues. V was cut by 8 bases and J by 2 bases, with 12 bases left in between. CDR3: CASGVWINTGELFF. CDR3 DNA: TGTGCCAGCGGGGTGTGGATAAACACCGGGGAGCTGTTTTTT.

About this clonotype itself: A read error is possible here, since a much larger clone lies one base away. The chain carries TRBV5-4 and TRBJ2-7, with 7 bases identical to TRBD2. Germline V gene sequence: CDR1 SGHNT, CDR2 YYREEE (reference sequence). The CDR3 is 13 amino acids. CDR3 sequence reads: CPSSLGGIYEQYF. The CDR3 bases are TGTCCCAGCAGCCTCGGGGGGATCTACGAGCAGTACTTC.

The chain employs TRBV12-3 or TRBV12-4 and TRBJ2-7; D is ambiguous. V dropped 6 bases and J dropped 13 bases, with 16 bases sitting between them. This CDR3 comprises 11 residues. CDR3 bases: TGTGCCAGCAGCCCCGCCTACGAACACTACTTC. This translates into CASSPAYEHYF.

To note about this clonotype: It is likely a read error, because the conserved phenylalanine at the end of the CDR3 is missing. V gene TRBV12-3 or TRBV12-4 combines with J gene TRBJ2-7; the D gene is possibly TRBD1 (6 bases). The CDR3 runs to 13 residues. CDR3 region: CANSWVRGYEQYL. The CDR3 nucleotides are TGTGCCAACAGTTGGGTCAGGGGCTACGAGCAGTACTTA.